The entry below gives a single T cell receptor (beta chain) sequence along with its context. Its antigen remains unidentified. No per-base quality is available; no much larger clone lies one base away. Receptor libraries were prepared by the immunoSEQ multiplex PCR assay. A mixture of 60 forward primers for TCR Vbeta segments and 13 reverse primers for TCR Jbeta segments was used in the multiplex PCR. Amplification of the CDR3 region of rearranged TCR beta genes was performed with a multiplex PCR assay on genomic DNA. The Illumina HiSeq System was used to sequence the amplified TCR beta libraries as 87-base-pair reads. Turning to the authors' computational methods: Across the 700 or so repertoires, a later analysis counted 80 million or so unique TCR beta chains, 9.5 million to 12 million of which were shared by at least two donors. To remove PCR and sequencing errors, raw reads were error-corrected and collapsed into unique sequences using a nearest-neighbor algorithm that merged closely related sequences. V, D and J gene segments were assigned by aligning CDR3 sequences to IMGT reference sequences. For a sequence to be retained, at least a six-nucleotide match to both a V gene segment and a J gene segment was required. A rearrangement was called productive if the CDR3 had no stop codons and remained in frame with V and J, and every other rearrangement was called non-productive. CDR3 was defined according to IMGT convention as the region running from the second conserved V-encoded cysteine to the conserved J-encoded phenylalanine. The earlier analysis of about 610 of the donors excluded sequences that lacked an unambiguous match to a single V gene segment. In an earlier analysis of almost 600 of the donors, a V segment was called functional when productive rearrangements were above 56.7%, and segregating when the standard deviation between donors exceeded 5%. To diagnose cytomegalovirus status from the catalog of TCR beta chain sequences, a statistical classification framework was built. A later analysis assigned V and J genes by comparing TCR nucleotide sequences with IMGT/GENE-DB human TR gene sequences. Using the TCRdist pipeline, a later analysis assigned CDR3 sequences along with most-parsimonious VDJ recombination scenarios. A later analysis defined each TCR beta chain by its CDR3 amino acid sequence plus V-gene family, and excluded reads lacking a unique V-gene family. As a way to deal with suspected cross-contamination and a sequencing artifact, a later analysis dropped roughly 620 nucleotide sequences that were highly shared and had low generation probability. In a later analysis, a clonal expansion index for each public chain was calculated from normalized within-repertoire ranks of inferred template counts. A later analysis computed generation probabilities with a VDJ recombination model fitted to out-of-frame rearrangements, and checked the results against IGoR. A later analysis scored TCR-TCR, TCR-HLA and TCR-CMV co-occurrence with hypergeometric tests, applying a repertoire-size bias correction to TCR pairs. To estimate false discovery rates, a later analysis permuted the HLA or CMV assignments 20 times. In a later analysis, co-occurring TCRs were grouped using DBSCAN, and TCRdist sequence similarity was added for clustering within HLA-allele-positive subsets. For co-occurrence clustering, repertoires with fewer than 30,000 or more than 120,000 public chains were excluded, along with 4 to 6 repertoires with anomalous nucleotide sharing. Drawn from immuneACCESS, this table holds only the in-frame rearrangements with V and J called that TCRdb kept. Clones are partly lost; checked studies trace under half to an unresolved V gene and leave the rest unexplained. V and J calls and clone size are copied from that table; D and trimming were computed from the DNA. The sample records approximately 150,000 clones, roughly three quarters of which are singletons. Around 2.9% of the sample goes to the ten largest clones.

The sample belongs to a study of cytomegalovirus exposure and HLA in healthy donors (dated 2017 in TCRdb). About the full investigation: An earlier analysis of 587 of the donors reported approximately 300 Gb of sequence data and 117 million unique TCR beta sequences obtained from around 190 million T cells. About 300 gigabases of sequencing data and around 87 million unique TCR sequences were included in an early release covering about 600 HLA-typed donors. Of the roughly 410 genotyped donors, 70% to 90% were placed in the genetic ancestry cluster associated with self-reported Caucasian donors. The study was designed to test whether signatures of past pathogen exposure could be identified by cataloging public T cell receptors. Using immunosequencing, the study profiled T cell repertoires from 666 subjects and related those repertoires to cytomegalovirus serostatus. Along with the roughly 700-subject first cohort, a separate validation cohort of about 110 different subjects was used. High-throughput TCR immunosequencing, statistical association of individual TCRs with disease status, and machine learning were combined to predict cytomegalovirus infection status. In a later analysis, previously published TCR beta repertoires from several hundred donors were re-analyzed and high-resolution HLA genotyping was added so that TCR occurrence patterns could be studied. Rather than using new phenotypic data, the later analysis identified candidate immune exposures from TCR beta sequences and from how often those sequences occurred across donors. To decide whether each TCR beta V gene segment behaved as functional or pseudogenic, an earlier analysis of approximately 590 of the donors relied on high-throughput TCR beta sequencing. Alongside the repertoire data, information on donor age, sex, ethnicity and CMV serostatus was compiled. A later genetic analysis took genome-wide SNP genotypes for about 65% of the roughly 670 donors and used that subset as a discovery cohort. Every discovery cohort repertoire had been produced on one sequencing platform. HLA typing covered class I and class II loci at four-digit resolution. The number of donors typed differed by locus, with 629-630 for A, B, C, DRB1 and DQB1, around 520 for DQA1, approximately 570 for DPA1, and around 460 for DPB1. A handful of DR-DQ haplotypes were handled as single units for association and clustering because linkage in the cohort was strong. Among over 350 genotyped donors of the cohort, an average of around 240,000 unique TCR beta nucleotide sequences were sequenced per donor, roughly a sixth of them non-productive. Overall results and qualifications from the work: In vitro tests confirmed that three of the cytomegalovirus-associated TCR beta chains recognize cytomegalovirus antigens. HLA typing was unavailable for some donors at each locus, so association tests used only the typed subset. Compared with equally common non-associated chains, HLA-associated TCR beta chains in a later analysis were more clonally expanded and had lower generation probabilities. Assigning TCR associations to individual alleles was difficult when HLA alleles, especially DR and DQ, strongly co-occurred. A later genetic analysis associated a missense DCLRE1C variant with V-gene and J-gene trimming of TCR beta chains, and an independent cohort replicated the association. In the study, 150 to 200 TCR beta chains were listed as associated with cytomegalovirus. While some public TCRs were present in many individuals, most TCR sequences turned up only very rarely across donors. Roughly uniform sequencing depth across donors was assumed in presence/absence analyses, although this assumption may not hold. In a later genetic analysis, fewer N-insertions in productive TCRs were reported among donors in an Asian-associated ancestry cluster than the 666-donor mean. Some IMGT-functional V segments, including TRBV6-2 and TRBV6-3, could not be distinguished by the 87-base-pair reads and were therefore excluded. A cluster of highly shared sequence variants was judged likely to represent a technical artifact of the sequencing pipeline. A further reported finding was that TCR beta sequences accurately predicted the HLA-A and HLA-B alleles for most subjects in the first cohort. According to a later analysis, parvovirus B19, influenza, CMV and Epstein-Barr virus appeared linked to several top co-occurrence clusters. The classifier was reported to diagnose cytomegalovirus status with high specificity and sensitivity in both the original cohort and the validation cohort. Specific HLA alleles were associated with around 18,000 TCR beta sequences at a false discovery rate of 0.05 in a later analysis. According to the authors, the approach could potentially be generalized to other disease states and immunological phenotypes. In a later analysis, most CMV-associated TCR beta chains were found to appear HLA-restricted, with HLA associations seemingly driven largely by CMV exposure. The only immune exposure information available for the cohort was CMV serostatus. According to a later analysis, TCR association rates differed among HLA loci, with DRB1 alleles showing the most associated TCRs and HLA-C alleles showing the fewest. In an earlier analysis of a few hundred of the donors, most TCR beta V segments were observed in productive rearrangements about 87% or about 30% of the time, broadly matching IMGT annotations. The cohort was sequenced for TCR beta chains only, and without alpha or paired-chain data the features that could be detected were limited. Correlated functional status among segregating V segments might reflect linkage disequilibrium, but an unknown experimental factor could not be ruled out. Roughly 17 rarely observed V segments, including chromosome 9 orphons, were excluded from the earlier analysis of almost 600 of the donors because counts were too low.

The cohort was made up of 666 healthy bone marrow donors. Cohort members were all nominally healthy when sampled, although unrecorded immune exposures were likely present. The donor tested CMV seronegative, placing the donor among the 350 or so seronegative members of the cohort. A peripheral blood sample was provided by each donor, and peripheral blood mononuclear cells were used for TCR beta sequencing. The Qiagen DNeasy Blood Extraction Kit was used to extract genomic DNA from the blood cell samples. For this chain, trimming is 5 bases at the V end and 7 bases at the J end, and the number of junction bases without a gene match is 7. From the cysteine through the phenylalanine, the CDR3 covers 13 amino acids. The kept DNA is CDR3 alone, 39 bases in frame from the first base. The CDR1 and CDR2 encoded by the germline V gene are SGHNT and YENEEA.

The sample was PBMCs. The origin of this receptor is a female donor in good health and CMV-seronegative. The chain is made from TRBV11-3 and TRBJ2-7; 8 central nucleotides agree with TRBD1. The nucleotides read TGTGCCAGCAGCCCCGGACAGGGAAGGGAGCAGTACTTC. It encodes CASSPGQGREQYF. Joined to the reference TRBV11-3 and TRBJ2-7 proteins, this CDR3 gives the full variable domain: EAGVVQSPRYKIIEKKQPVAFWCNPISGHNTLYWYLQNLGQGPELLIRYENEEAVDDSQLPKDRFSAERLKGVDSTLKIQPAELGDSAVYLCASSPGQGREQYFGPGTRLTVT.